The rows below give T cell receptor beta chains drawn from one sample of a study of graft-versus-host responses after intestinal transplantation. Here immunoSEQ multiplex PCR was the method, and the copy in TCRdb shows in-frame clones only, minus some. The repertoire holds approximately 60,000 clones, with roughly 90% as singletons. Sequencing used ileum tissue, obtained approximately 56 weeks after transplant. The receptors come from a human patient who received an intestinal transplant, so some T cells may come from the graft donor. The CDR3 runs from the conserved cysteine through the conserved F or W. The order of the fields is J gene, V gene, D gene, CDR3 protein. A D gene is named only where the DNA matches it firmly.

TRBJ2-1,TRBV29-1,TRBD2,CGGGLATYNEQFF
TRBJ1-3,TRBV2,-,CASSVTGGNTIYF
TRBJ1-2,TRBV4-2,TRBD1,CASSHHRGRNGYTF
TRBJ1-2,TRBV6-5,-,CASSLTESYGYTF
TRBJ1-6,TRBV5-6,-,CASSAQGTSLPLHF
TRBJ1-5,TRBV2,-,CASRDSNQPQHF
TRBJ2-3,TRBV9,TRBD2,CASSVHSTSGGRDTQYF
TRBJ2-1,TRBV10-3,TRBD2,CAISELLAGGSYNEQFF
TRBJ2-1,TRBV11-2,-,CASSLETNEQFF
TRBJ2-7,TRBV28,-,CASSSSQYEQYF
TRBJ2-1,TRBV15,TRBD2,CATSRRTRGGEQFF
TRBJ1-4,TRBV4-1,TRBD1,CASSQWRGRGPTQNEKLFF
TRBJ1-1,TRBV7-2,-,CASSLMPNTEAFF
TRBJ2-7,TRBV6-1,-,CASSEALLYYEQYF
TRBJ2-2,TRBV10-2,TRBD2,CASLARGGAGELFF
TRBJ1-2,TRBV29-1,TRBD1,CSVYETGINYGYTF
TRBJ2-2,TRBV4-1,TRBD1,CASSHRQGPGELFF
TRBJ1-2,TRBV29-1,-,CSVVPDRDYGYTF
TRBJ1-1,TRBV6-1,-,CASRPTGPTEAFF
TRBJ2-3,TRBV27,-,CASSLFGGTDTQYF
TRBJ2-1,TRBV6-6,-,CASRRNNEQFF
TRBJ1-2,TRBV4-1,-,CASSQDPGTYGYTF
TRBJ2-2,TRBV7-8,TRBD1,CASSLERGPGELFF